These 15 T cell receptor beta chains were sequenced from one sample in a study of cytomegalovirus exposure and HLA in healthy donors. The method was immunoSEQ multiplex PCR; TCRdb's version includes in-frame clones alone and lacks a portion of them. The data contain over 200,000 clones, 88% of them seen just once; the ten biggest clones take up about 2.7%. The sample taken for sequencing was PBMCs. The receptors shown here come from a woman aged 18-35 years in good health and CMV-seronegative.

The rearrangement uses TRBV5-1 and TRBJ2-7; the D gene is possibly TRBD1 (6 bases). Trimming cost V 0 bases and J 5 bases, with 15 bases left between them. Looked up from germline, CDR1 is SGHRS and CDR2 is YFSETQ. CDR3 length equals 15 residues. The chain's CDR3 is CASSLEQGFNHEQYF. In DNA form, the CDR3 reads TGCGCCAGCAGCTTGGAACAGGGCTTTAATCACGAGCAGTACTTC.

This chain's CDR3 is CATSRGQRGGGDTQYF. CDR3 coding DNA: TGTGCCACCAGCAGAGGCCAAAGGGGCGGTGGAGATACGCAGTATTTT. The chain combines TRBV15 with TRBJ2-3; perhaps TRBD1 as D (5 bases). Germline assignment: CDR1 LNHNV and CDR2 YYDKDF (reference sequence). With 1 base removed from V and 5 bases from J, the gap between germline ends came to 16 bases. The CDR3 is 16 residues long.

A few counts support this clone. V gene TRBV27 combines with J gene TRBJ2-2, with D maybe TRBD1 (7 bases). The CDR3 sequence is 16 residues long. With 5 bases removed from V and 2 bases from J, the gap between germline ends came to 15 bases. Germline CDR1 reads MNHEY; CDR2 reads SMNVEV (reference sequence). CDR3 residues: CASSHPTGTNTGELFF. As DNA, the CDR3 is TGTGCCAGCAGTCATCCGACAGGGACTAACACCGGGGAGCTGTTTTTT.

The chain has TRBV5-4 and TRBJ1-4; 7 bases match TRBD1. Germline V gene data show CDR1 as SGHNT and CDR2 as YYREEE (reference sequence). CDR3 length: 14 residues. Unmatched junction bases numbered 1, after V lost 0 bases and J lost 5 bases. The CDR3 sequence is CASSLGGGNEKLFF. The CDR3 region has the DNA TGTGCCAGCAGCTTGGGAGGGGGCAATGAAAAACTGTTTTTT.

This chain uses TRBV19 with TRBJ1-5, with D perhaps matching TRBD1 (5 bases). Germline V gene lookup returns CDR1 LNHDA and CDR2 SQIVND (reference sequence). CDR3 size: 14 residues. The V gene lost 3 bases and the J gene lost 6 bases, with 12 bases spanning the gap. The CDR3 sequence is CASSIYGRGQPQHF. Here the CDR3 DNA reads TGTGCCAGTAGTATTTACGGGAGGGGTCAGCCCCAGCATTTT.

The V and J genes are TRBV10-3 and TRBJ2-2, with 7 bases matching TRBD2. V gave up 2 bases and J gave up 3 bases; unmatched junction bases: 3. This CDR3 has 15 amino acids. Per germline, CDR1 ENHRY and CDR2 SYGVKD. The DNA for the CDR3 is TGTGCCATCAGTGAGAGCGGGAAAGACACCGGGGAGCTGTTTTTT. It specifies CAISESGKDTGELFF.

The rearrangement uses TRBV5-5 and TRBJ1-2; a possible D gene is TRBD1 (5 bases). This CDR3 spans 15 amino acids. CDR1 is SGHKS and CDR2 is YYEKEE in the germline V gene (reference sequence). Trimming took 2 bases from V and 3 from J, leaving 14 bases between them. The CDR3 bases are TGTGCCAGCAGCTTAACGACAGTTCAAGACTATGGCTACACCTTC. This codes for CASSLTTVQDYGYTF.

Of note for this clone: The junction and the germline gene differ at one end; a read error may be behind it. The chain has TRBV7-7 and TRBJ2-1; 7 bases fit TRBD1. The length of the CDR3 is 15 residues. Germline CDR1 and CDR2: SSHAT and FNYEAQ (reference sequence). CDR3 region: CASSRIQGLGDEQFF. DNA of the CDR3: TGTGCTAGCAGCAGAATACAGGGGTTGGGCGATGAGCAGTTCTTC.

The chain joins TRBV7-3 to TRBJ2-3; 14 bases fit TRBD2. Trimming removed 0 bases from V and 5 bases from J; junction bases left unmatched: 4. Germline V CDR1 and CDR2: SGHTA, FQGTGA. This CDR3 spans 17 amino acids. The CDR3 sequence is CASSLTVTSGRVDTQYF. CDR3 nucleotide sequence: TGTGCCAGCAGCTTAACTGTGACTAGCGGGAGGGTAGATACGCAGTATTTT.

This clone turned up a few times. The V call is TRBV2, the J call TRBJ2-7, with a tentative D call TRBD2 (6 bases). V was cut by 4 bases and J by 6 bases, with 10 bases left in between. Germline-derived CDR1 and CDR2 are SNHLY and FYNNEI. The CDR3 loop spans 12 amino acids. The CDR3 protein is CASSVDGGEQYF. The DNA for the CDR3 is TGTGCCAGCAGTGTGGACGGGGGCGAGCAGTACTTC.

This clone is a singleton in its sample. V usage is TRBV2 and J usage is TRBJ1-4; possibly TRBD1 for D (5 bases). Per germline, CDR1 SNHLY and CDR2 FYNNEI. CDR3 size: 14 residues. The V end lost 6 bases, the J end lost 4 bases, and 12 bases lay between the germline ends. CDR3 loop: CASSAQGLNEKLFF. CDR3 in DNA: TGTGCCAGCAGCGCCCAGGGCCTTAATGAAAAACTGTTTTTT.

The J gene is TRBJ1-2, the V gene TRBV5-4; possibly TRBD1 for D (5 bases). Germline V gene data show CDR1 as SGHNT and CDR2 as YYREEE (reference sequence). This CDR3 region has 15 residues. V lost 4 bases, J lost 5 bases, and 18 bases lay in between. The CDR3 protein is CASSVDGGLAYGYTF. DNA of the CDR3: TGTGCCAGCAGCGTGGACGGGGGACTTGCTTATGGCTACACCTTC. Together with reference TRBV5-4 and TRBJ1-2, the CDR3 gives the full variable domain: ETGVTQSPTHLIKTRGQQVTLRCSSQSGHNTVSWYQQALGQGPQFIFQYYREEENGRGNFPPRFSGLQFPNYSSELNVNALELDDSALYLCASSVDGGLAYGYTFGSGTRLTVV.

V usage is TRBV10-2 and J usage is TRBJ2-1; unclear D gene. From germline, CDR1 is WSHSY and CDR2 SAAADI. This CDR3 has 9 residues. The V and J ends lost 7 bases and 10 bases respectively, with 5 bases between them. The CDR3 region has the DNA TGCGCCAGCATGGGCGAGCAGTTCTTC. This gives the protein CASMGEQFF.

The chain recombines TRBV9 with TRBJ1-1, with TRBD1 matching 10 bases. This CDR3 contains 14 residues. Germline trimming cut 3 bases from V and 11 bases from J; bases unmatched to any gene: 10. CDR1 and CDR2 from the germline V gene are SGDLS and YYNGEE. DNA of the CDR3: TGTGCCAGCAGCGCATCCGGGACAGGGGATCGCGCTTTCTTT. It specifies CASSASGTGDRAFF.

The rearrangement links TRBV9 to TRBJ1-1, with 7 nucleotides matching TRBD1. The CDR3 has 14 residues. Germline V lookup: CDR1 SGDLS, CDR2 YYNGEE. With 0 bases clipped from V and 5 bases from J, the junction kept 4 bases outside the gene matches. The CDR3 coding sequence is TGTGCCAGCAGCGTAGGAGGGGGCGAGACTGAAGCTTTCTTT. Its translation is CASSVGGGETEAFF. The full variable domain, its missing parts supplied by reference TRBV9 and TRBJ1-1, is DSGVTQTPKHLITATGQRVTLRCSPRSGDLSVYWYQQSLDQGLQFLIQYYNGEERAKGNILERFSAQQFPDLHSELNLSSLELGDSALYFCASSVGGGETEAFFGQGTRLTVV.